Below, one TCR beta chain is given with its context. TCRdb's table, derived via immunoSEQ multiplex PCR, lists solely in-frame clones and lacks some. The sample holds about 240,000 clones; about 85% are singletons and the top ten take roughly 2%. The data derive from a study of blood T cell repertoires in COVID-19. CDR3 length: 18 amino acids. V was pared by 1 base and J by 4 bases, with 10 bases of the junction left unmatched. Germline CDR1 LGHDT, CDR2 YNNKEL (reference sequence). The chain carries TRBV3-1 (or the pseudogene TRBV3-2) and TRBJ2-7; 13 positions agree with TRBD2. This TCR was recovered from a man aged 25 to 45 who had recovered from COVID-19. The sequenced sample consisted of peripheral blood. This CDR3 is CASSQGLAGGPLTYEQYF. CDR3 bases: TGTGCCAGCAGCCAAGGACTAGCGGGGGGCCCATTGACTTACGAGCAGTACTTC.